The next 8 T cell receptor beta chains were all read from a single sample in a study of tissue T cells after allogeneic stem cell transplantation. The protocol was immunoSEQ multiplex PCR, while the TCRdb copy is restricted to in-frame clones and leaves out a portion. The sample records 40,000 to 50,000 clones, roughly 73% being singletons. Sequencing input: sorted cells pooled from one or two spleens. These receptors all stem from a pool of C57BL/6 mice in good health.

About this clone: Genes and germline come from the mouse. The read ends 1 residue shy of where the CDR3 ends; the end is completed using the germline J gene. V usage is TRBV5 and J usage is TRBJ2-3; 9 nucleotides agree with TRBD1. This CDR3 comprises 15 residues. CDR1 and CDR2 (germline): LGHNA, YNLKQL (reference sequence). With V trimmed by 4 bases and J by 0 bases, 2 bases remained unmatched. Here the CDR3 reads CASSPDRGSAETLYF. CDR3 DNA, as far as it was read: TGTGCCAGCAGCCCGGACAGGGGTAGTGCAGAAACGCTGTAT.

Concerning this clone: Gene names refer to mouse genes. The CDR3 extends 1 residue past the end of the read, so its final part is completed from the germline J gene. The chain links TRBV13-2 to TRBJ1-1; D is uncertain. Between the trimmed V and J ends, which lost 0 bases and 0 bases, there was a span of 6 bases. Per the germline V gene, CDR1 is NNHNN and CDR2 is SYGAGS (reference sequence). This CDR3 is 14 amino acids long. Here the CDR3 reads CASGDASANTEVFF. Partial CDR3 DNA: TGTGCCAGCGGTGATGCATCTGCAAACACAGAAGTCTTC.

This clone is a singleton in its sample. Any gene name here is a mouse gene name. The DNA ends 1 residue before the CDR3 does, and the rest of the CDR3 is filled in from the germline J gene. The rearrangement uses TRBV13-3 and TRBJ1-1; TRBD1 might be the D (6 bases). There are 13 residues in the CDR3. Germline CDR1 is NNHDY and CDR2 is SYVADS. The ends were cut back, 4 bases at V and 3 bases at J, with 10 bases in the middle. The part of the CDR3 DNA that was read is TGTGCCAGCAGTAGGGAGGGGGACACAGAAGTCTTC. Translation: CASSREGDTEVF. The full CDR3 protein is CASSREGDTEVFF.

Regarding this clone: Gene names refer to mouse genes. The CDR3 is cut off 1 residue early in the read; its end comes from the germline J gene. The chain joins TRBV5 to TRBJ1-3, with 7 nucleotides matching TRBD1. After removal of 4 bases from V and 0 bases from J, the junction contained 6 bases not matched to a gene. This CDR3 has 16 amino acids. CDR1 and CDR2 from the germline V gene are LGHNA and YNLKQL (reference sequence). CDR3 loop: CASSPGTVNSGNTLYF. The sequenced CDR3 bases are TGTGCCAGCAGCCCAGGGACAGTGAATTCTGGAAATACGCTCTAT.

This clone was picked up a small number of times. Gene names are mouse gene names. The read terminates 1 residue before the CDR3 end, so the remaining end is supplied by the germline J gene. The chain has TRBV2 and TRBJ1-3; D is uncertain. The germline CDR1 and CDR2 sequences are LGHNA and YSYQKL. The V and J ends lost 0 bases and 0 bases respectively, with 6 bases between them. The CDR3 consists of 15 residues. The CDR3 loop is CASSQDPGSGNTLYF. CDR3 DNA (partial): TGTGCCAGCAGCCAAGATCCGGGTTCTGGAAATACGCTCTAT.

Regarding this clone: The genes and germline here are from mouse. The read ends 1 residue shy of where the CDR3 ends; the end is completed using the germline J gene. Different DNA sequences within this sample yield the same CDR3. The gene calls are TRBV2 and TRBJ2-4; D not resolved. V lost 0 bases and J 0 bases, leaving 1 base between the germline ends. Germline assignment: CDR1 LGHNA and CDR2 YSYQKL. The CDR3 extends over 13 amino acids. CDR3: CASSQDSQNTLYF. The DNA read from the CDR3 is TGTGCCAGCAGCCAAGACAGTCAAAACACCTTGTAC.

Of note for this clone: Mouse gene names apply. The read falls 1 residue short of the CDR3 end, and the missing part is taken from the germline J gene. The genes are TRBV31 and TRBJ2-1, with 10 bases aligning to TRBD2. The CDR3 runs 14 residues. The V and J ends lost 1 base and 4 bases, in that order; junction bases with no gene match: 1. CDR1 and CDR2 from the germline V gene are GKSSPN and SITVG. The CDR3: CAWSPGLGYAEQFF. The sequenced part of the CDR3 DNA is TGTGCCTGGAGTCCGGGACTGGGGTATGCTGAGCAGTTC.

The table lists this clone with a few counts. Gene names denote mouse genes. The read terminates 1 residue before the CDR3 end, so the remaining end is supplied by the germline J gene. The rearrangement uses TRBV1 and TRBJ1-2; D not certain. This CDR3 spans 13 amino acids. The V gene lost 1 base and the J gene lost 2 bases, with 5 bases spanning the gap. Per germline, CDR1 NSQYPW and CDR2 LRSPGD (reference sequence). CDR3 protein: CTCSAAPNSDYTF. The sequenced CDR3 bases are TGCACCTGCAGTGCAGCCCCCAACTCCGACTACACC.